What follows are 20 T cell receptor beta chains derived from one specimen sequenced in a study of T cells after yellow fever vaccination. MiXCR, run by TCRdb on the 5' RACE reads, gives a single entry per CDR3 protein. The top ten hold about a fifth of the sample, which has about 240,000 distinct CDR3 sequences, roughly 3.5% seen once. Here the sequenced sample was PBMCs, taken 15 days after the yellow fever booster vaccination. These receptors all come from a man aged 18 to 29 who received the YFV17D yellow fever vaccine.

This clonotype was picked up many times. CDR3 residues: CASRQDRTYYGYTF. The CDR3 coding sequence is TGTGCCAGCAGGCAGGACAGGACTTACTATGGCTACACCTTC. The chain combines TRBV6-6 with TRBJ1-2, with 7 bases lining up with TRBD1. The J segment lost 3 bases and the V segment lost 6 bases, leaving 7 bases of the junction unmatched. The V gene's germline CDR1 is MNHNY and CDR2 SVGAGI (reference sequence). This CDR3 has 14 amino acids.

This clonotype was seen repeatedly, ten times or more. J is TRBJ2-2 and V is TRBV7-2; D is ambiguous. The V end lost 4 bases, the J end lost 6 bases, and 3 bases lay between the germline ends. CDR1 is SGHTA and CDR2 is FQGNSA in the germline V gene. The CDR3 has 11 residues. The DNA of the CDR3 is TGTGCCAGCAGCTGGGCCGGGGAGCTGTTTTTT. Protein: CASSWAGELFF.

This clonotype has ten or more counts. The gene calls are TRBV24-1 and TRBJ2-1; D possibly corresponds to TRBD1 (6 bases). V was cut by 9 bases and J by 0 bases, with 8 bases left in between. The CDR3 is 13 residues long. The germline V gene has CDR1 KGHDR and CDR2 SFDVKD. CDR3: CATRDTSYNEQFF. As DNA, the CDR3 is TGTGCCACCCGGGACACCTCCTACAATGAGCAGTTCTTC.

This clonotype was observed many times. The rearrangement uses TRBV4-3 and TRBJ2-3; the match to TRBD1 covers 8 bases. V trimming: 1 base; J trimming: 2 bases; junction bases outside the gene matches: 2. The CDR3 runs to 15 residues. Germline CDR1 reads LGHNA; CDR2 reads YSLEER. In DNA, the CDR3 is TGCGCCAGCAGCCAAGGACAGGGGCACACAGATACGCAGTATTTT. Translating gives CASSQGQGHTDTQYF.

For the CDR3, the DNA is TGTGCCAGCAGCCCCCGGTCGGGCGGGGGGTACACCGGGGAGCTGTTTTTT. Amino acids: CASSPRSGGGYTGELFF. The J gene is TRBJ2-2, the V gene TRBV7-6; 8 bases map to TRBD2. Trimming cost V 5 bases and J 3 bases; bases outside gene matches: 11. This CDR3 is built from 17 residues. The germline V gene encodes CDR1 SGHVS and CDR2 FNYEAQ. Variable domain in full (rest from reference TRBV7-6 and TRBJ2-2): GAGVSQSPRYKVTKRGQDVALRCDPISGHVSLYWYRQALGQGPEFLTYFNYEAQQDKSGLPNDRFSAERPEGSISTLTIQRTEQRDSAMYRCASSPRSGGGYTGELFFGEGSRLTVL.

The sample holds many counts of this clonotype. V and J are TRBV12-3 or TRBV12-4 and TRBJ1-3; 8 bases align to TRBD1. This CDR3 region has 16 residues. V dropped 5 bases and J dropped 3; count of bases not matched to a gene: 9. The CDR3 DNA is TGTGCCAGCAGTCTAAGACAGGGGAGGGTTGGAAACACCATATATTTT. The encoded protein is CASSLRQGRVGNTIYF.

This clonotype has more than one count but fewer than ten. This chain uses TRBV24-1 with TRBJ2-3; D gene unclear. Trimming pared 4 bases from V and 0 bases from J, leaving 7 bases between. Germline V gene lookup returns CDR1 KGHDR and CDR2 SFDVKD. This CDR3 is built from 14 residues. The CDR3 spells CATSEVASTDTQYF. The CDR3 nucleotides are TGTGCCACCAGTGAGGTAGCTAGCACAGATACGCAGTATTTT.

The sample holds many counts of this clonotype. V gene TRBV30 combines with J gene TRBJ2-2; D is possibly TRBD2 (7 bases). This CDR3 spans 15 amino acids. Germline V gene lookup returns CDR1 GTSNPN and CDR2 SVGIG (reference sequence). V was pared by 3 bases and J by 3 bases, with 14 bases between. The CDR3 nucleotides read TGTGCCTGGAGACCGGGGGGCCGTTACACCGGGGAGCTGTTTTTT. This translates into CAWRPGGRYTGELFF.

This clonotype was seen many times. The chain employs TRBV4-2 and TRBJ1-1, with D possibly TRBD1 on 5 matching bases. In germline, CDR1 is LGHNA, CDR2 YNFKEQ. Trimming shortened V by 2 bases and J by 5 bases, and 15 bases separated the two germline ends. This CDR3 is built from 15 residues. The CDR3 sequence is CASSQTFRAGTEAFF. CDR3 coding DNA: TGTGCCAGCAGCCAAACCTTTCGAGCAGGGACTGAAGCTTTCTTT.

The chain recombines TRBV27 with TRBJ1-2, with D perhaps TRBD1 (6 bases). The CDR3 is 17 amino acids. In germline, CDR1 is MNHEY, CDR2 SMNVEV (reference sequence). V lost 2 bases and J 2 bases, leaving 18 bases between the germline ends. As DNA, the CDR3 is TGTGCCAGCAGTTTAGCCCTGCCCAGGGGTGGGAACTATGGCTACACCTTC. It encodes CASSLALPRGGNYGYTF.

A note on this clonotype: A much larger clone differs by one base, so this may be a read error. The CDR3 protein is CASSLDHPFGYTF. The CDR3 bases are TGTGCCAGCAGCTTGGACCACCCGTTTGGCTACACCTTC. The V call is TRBV5-5, the J call TRBJ1-2; D not certain. This CDR3 is built from 13 residues. V was trimmed by 0 bases and J by 7 bases, leaving 10 bases between them. Per the germline V gene, CDR1 is SGHKS and CDR2 is YYEKEE (reference sequence).

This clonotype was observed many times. CDR3 in DNA: TGTGCCAGCAGTTCCCGGACAGGGGAGGGTGGGGAGCAGTTCTTC. Encoded protein: CASSSRTGEGGEQFF. V and J are TRBV12-3 or TRBV12-4 and TRBJ2-1, with 9 bases that match TRBD1. J lost 10 bases, V lost 4 bases, and 11 bases had no gene match. The CDR3 sequence is 15 residues long.

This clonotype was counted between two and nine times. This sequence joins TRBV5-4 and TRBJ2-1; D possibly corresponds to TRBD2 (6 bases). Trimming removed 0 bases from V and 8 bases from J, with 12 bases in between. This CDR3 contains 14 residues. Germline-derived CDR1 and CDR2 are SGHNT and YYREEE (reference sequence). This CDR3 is CASSLGGTRDEQFF. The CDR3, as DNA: TGTGCCAGCAGCTTGGGGGGGACTCGGGATGAGCAGTTCTTC.

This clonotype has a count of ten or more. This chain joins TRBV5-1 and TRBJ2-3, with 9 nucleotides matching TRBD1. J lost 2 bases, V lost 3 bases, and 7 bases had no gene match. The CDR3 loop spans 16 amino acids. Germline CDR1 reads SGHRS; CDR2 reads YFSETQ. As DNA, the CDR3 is TGCGCCAGCAGCTACGGGGACAGGGTTTTCACAGATACGCAGTATTTT. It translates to CASSYGDRVFTDTQYF.

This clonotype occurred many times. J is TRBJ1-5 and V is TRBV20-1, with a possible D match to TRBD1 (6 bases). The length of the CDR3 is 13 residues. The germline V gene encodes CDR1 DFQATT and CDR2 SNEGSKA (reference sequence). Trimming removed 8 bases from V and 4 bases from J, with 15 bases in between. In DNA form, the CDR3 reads TGCAGTTCCAGGGGATTGGGAAATCAGCCCCAGCATTTT. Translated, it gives CSSRGLGNQPQHF.

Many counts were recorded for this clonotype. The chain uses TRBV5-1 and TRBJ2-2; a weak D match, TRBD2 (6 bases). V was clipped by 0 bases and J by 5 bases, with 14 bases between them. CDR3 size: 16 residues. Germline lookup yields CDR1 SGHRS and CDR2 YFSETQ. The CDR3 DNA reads TGCGCCAGCAGCTTGGGGGAGGTGTCAATAACCGGGGAGCTGTTTTTT. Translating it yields CASSLGEVSITGELFF.

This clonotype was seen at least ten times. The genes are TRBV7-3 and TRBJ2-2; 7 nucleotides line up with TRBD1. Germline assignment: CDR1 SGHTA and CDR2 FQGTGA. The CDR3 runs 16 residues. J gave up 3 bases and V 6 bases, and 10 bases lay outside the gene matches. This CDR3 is CASSHRQGPDTGELFF. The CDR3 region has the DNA TGTGCCAGCAGTCACCGACAGGGACCAGACACCGGGGAGCTGTTTTTT. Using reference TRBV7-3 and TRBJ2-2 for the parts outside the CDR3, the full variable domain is GAGVSQTPSNKVTEKGKYVELRCDPISGHTALYWYRQSLGQGPEFLIYFQGTGAADDSGLPNDRFFAVRPEGSVSTLKIQRTERGDSAVYLCASSHRQGPDTGELFFGEGSRLTVL.

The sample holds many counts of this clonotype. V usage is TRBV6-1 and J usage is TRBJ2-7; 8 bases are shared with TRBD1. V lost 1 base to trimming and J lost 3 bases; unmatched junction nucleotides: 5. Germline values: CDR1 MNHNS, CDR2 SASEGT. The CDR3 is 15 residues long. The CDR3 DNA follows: TGTGCCAGCAGTGAAGTAGGAACAGGGGGCTACGAGCAGTACGTC. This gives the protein CASSEVGTGGYEQYV.

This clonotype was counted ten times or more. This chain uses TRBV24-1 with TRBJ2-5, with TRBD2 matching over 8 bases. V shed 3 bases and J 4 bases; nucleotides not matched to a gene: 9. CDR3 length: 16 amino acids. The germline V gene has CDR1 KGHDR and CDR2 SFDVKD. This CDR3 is CATSDASGGRGETQYF. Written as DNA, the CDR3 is TGTGCCACCAGTGATGCCTCGGGGGGGCGGGGAGAGACCCAGTACTTC.

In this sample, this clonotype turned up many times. The CDR3 DNA sequence: TGCGCCAGCAGCTTGGGGTTTGAGGACCCCAATGAGCAGTTCTTC. Protein: CASSLGFEDPNEQFF. The chain combines TRBV5-1 with TRBJ2-1; D gene ambiguous. The CDR3 runs 15 residues. Trimming removed 0 bases at V and 6 bases at J, with 13 bases between. From germline, CDR1 is SGHRS and CDR2 YFSETQ.